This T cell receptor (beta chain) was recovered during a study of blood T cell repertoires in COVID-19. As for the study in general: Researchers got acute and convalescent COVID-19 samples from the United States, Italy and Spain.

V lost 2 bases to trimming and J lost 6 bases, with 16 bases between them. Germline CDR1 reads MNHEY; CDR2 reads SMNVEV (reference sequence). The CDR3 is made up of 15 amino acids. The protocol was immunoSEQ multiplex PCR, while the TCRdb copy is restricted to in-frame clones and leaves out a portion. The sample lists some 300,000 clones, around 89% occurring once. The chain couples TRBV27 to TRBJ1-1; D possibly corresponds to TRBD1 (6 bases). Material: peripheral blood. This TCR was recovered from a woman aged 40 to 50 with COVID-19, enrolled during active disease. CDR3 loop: CASSLGPGTRAEAFF. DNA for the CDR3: TGTGCCAGCAGTTTAGGCCCGGGGACAAGGGCTGAAGCTTTCTTT.